A selection of T cell receptor beta chains follows, all from one sample in a study of blood T cell repertoires in COVID-19. Libraries were prepared by immunoSEQ multiplex PCR; TCRdb keeps only in-frame clonotypes and omits some of them. Among around 300,000 clones listed, about 85% were seen once. Sample: peripheral blood. These receptors were taken from a human donor in a cohort sampled during active COVID-19. The CDR3 runs from the conserved cysteine through the conserved F or W. A D gene is named only where the DNA matches it firmly. Clone size is stated in some rows and not others, as once, few, many or a class when expanded.

D	V	size	J	CDR3	DNA
TRBD1	TRBV15	NA	TRBJ1-5	CATSRVGQGIGQPQHF	TGTGCCACCAGCAGAGTAGGACAGGGCATCGGCCAGCCCCAGCATTTT
NA	TRBV5-1	NA	TRBJ2-2	CASSGGWSRDTGELFF	TGCGCCAGCAGCGGTGGGTGGTCTAGAGACACCGGGGAGCTGTTTTTT
NA	TRBV7-9	NA	TRBJ2-5	CASSGSGETQYF	TGTGCCAGCAGCGGGTCCGGGGAGACCCAGTACTTC
NA	TRBV3-1/TRBV3-2	NA	TRBJ2-2	CASGPSVGELFF	TGTGCCAGCGGCCCCTCGGTCGGGGAGCTGTTTTTT
NA	TRBV6-5	NA	TRBJ2-6	CASSFWSPGANVLTF	TGTGCCAGCAGTTTTTGGAGCCCTGGGGCCAACGTCCTGACTTTC
TRBD2	TRBV24-1	NA	TRBJ2-2	CATSDPGTSGSGELFF	TGTGCCACCAGTGACCCCGGGACTAGCGGCTCCGGGGAGCTGTTTTTT
NA	TRBV3-1/TRBV3-2	NA	TRBJ1-1	CASSQAARANTEAFF	TGTGCCAGCAGCCAAGCCGCCAGGGCGAACACTGAAGCTTTCTTT
NA	TRBV9	NA	TRBJ2-6	CASSGRGSTSGANVLTF	TGTGCCAGCAGCGGGAGGGGTAGTACCTCTGGGGCCAACGTCCTGACTTTC
NA	TRBV7-9	NA	TRBJ1-3	CASSLAAPGNTIYF	TGTGCCAGCAGCTTAGCGGCACCCGGAAACACCATATATTTT
TRBD2	TRBV27	NA	TRBJ2-1	CASSLPPGLAGINEQFF	TGTGCCAGCAGTTTGCCCCCGGGACTAGCGGGGATCAATGAGCAGTTCTTC
NA	TRBV5-4	NA	TRBJ1-4	CASSLSGTSNEKLFF	TGTGCCAGCAGCTTGTCGGGAACCTCTAATGAAAAACTGTTTTTT
NA	TRBV5-1	NA	TRBJ1-2	CASSFTEIYGYTF	TGCGCCAGCAGCTTTACGGAGATTTATGGCTACACCTTC
NA	TRBV2	NA	TRBJ1-1	CASLRGRNTEAFF	TGTGCCAGCCTTAGAGGCAGGAACACTGAAGCTTTCTTT
TRBD2	TRBV5-1	NA	TRBJ2-4	CASNGGGSDIQYF	TGCGCCAGCAACGGGGGAGGGAGCGACATTCAGTACTTC
TRBD1	TRBV7-9	few	TRBJ1-5	CASSLVGTGGIFNQPQHF	TGTGCCAGCAGCTTAGTCGGGACAGGGGGGATTTTCAATCAGCCCCAGCATTTT
NA	TRBV6-6	NA	TRBJ2-2	CASTQQGSKAGELFF	TGTGCCAGCACCCAACAGGGATCAAAGGCCGGGGAGCTGTTTTTT
NA	TRBV2	NA	TRBJ1-3	CASKSEGAGGNTIYF	TGTGCCAGCAAGTCAGAGGGCGCGGGCGGAAACACCATATATTTT
NA	TRBV27	NA	TRBJ1-6	CASSSMTRWKSPLHF	TGTGCCAGCAGTTCGATGACACGCTGGAAATCACCCCTCCACTTT
TRBD2	TRBV10-2	NA	TRBJ2-1	CASTSGLAGGLKFF	TGCGCCAGCACATCCGGGTTAGCGGGAGGGTTAAAGTTCTTC
TRBD2	TRBV6-2/TRBV6-3	NA	TRBJ2-7	CASSYVPGLGYEQYF	TGTGCCAGCAGTTACGTCCCGGGACTAGGATACGAGCAGTACTTC
TRBD2	TRBV18	NA	TRBJ2-3	CASSPRLAASTDTQYF	TGTGCCAGCTCACCAAGACTAGCTGCTAGCACAGATACGCAGTATTTT
NA	TRBV19	NA	TRBJ2-7	CASSPSGPYEQYF	TGTGCCAGTAGTCCCAGCGGCCCCTACGAGCAGTACTTC
TRBD2	TRBV5-4	once	TRBJ2-7	CASSLGVAGHIEQYF	TGTGCCAGCAGCTTGGGTGTAGCGGGGCATATCGAGCAGTACTTC
NA	TRBV18	few	TRBJ1-1	CASSPFPPGSNTEAFF	TGTGCCAGCTCACCATTCCCCCCAGGGTCGAACACTGAAGCTTTCTTT
NA	TRBV4-1	NA	TRBJ2-3	CASSPLATTDTQYF	TGCGCCAGCAGCCCTCTAGCGACCACAGATACGCAGTATTTT
TRBD2	TRBV6-5	NA	TRBJ2-2	CASSPAGGNTGELFF	TGTGCCAGCAGCCCAGCGGGAGGGAACACCGGGGAGCTGTTTTTT
TRBD2	TRBV18	NA	TRBJ2-1	CASSPLPSGARNEQFF	TGTGCCAGCTCACCCCTCCCTAGCGGAGCCCGAAATGAGCAGTTCTTC
TRBD1	TRBV5-1	NA	TRBJ2-2	CASSLQGAGAGELFF	TGCGCCAGCAGCTTGCAGGGGGCCGGGGCCGGGGAGCTGTTTTTT
TRBD2	TRBV7-2	once	TRBJ2-3	CASSSRLATQYF	TGTGCCAGCAGCTCCCGACTAGCCACGCAGTATTTT
TRBD1	TRBV4-1	NA	TRBJ2-7	CASSWTGTGYYEQYF	TGCGCCAGCAGCTGGACCGGGACAGGGTACTACGAGCAGTACTTC
NA	TRBV4-1	once	TRBJ1-4	CASSPTFSGKLFF	TGCGCCAGCAGCCCCACTTTTTCAGGAAAACTGTTTTTT
NA	TRBV5-5	few	TRBJ2-1	CASSLGTANEQFF	TGTGCCAGCAGCTTGGGGACAGCAAATGAGCAGTTCTTC
NA	TRBV4-3	NA	TRBJ2-3	CASSQEGGPTDTQYF	TGCGCCAGCAGCCAAGAGGGGGGGCCCACAGATACGCAGTATTTT
NA	TRBV27	NA	TRBJ2-2	CASSFLSGTKGGELFF	TGTGCCAGCAGTTTTCTGTCCGGGACAAAAGGCGGGGAGCTGTTTTTT
NA	TRBV3-1/TRBV3-2	NA	TRBJ2-1	CASSPLSPSHEQFF	TGTGCCAGCAGCCCGCTATCTCCTTCTCATGAGCAGTTCTTC
NA	TRBV5-1	NA	TRBJ2-5	CASRTGTVTLAAQETQYF	TGCGCCAGCAGGACCGGGACAGTAACACTAGCGGCCCAAGAGACCCAGTACTTC
TRBD1	TRBV28	NA	TRBJ1-1	CASSETGVSVGTEAFF	TGTGCCAGCAGTGAGACAGGGGTATCGGTGGGGACTGAAGCTTTCTTT
TRBD2	TRBV4-3	NA	TRBJ2-1	CASSQGLAENEQFF	TGCGCCAGCAGCCAAGGACTAGCGGAGAATGAGCAGTTCTTC